The entry below describes one T cell receptor (beta chain). The target of this receptor is not known. Qualities for individual bases were not recorded, and no much larger clone is one base off. This record belongs to a study of cytomegalovirus exposure and HLA in healthy donors (dated by TCRdb to 2016 to 2017). In the study overall: A later analysis indicated that the 95 to 150 validation repertoires were generated on the platform also employed for the approximately 700 repertoires of the first cohort. The study was designed to test whether signatures of past pathogen exposure could be identified by cataloging public T cell receptors. Besides the first cohort of 666 subjects, a separate validation cohort made up of 120 different subjects was used. The study combined high-throughput TCR immunosequencing, statistical association of individual TCRs with disease status, and machine learning to predict cytomegalovirus infection status.

Library method: the immunoSEQ multiplex PCR assay. The original methods were these. To diagnose cytomegalovirus status from the catalog of TCR beta chain sequences, a statistical classification framework was built. Entries here come from immuneACCESS through TCRdb and include only in-frame sequences with V and J called. Some clones fail to appear in such tables; in the studies checked, an unresolved V gene covers under half of the shortfall, and the cause of the remainder is unknown. V, J and clone size were drawn from that table, and D and trimming were deduced from the DNA. Within this sample are 86,000 or so clones, with almost 97% of them counted one time only. The ten largest clonotypes hold around 1.6% of the sample. CDR1 and CDR2 were assigned from the germline V gene as SGDLS and YYNGEE. The CDR3 starts with the cysteine, ends with the phenylalanine, and has 17 residues. The kept DNA is CDR3 alone, 51 bases in frame from the first base. V is trimmed back by 3 bases and J by 5 bases, and the junction contains 10 bases that no gene match accounts for.

The donors were included in the validation cohort of roughly 120 subjects, a group kept apart from the roughly 700-subject first cohort. The paper's findings and limits, for the study overall: Most TCR sequences were observed very rarely across donors, whereas some public TCRs were present in many individuals. In the study, approximately 150 TCR beta chains were listed as associated with cytomegalovirus. A later analysis had no HLA typing for the validation cohort, so co-occurrence there was scored across all 110 or so repertoires. Cytomegalovirus status was reported to be diagnosed by the classifier with high specificity and sensitivity in both the original and validation cohorts. A later analysis found that TCRs clustered in the first cohort also tended to co-occur in the approximately 120 validation repertoires, with 94% of cluster scores above 0. According to the authors, the approach could potentially be generalized to other disease states and immunological phenotypes. In vitro tests confirmed that a few of the cytomegalovirus-associated TCR beta chains recognize cytomegalovirus antigens.

The chain is encoded by TRBV9 joined to TRBJ2-5; 13 bases in the junction line up with TRBD2. This receptor was taken from a man aged 18 to 29 in good health and CMV-seropositive. What was sequenced was PBMCs. The CDR3 protein is CASSGHRTSGSGETQYF. The bases are TGTGCCAGCAGCGGCCATCGGACTAGCGGGAGTGGGGAGACCCAGTACTTC.